Below are 22 T cell receptor beta chains sequenced from a single sample in a study of beta chain features in type 1 diabetes. Study observations and caveats: Within each of all four CD4+ subsets, Type 1 diabetes patients had TCRB CDR3s that were moderately but significantly shorter.

No antigen is known for these receptors. Since all of the isolated RNA was reverse transcribed, expressed TCRB transcripts were what got sequenced. Data came from immunoSEQ multiplex PCR; TCRdb stores just in-frame clones and leaves some out. The sample holds some 350,000 clones, around 10% seen once. The sample consisted of central memory CD4+ T cells from blood. These receptors were collected from a man aged 25 to 45 with type 1 diabetes.

The chain recombines TRBV7-6 with TRBJ2-1; 12 bases are a match to TRBD1. Germline values: CDR1 SGHVS, CDR2 FNYEAQ. CDR3 size: 17 residues. V was pared by 4 bases and J by 4 bases, with 8 bases of the junction left unmatched. The CDR3 DNA reads TGTGCCAGCAGCTCCCTGGGACAGGGGGCTTGGTACAATGAGCAGTTCTTC. It translates to CASSSLGQGAWYNEQFF.

This clone turned up a few times. The chain recombines TRBV11-3 with TRBJ2-1, with D hard to call. Trimming cost V 2 bases and J 3 bases, with 8 bases left between them. The CDR3 consists of 14 residues. CDR1 is SGHNT and CDR2 is YENEEA in the germline V gene. The CDR3 sequence: CASSLNPYYNEQFF. The CDR3 coding sequence is TGTGCCAGCAGCTTAAATCCGTACTACAATGAGCAGTTCTTC.

This clone was seen more than once but under ten times. This chain connects TRBV30 to TRBJ2-7, with D possibly matching TRBD2 (7 bases). Trimming removed 0 bases at V and 9 bases at J, with 18 bases between. This CDR3 comprises 14 residues. Germline CDR1 GTSNPN, CDR2 SVGIG (reference sequence). The CDR3 nucleotides are TGTGCCTGGAGTGTGGGGGGGGCGCAAGTCGGGCAGTACTTC. Translated, it gives CAWSVGGAQVGQYF.

This rearrangement joins TRBV5-1 to TRBJ2-3, with 9 bases aligning to TRBD2. CDR3 length: 16 residues. CDR1 is SGHRS and CDR2 is YFSETQ in the germline V gene. J gave up 1 base and V 4 bases, and 7 bases lay outside the gene matches. CDR3: CASSELAGVGTDTQYF. In DNA form, the CDR3 reads TGCGCCAGCAGCGAATTAGCGGGAGTAGGCACAGATACGCAGTATTTT.

The chain employs TRBV7-2 and TRBJ2-7, with D perhaps TRBD1 (6 bases). Germline V gives CDR1 SGHTA, CDR2 FQGNSA. V lost 4 bases and J lost 4, with 14 bases in between. CDR3 size: 14 residues. The CDR3 DNA is TGTGCCAGCAGCTCAACAGGGATAATATACGAGCAGTACTTC. Amino acids: CASSSTGIIYEQYF.

This clone came up a few times. This chain links TRBV28 with TRBJ2-5; 7 nucleotides align to TRBD1. Unmatched junction bases numbered 6, after V lost 2 bases and J lost 6 bases. From germline, CDR1 is MDHEN and CDR2 SYDVKM. The CDR3 is made up of 14 amino acids. CDR3 nucleotide sequence: TGTGCCAGCAGTTTACCGACAGGGACCCAGACCCAGTACTTC. Translated: CASSLPTGTQTQYF.

This sequence joins TRBV7-2 and TRBJ2-7; TRBD1 matches 8 bases. The CDR3 contains 15 residues. V shed 6 bases, J shed 0 bases, and the junction held 7 bases outside the gene matches. Germline lookup yields CDR1 SGHTA and CDR2 FQGNSA. CDR3 in amino acids: CASSRQGLGSYEQYF. DNA for the CDR3: TGTGCCAGCAGTAGACAGGGGTTAGGCTCCTACGAGCAGTACTTC.

This clone was detected only a few times. The chain employs TRBV27 and TRBJ1-5, with D hard to call. Trimming took 6 bases from V and 5 from J, leaving 11 bases between them. Germline CDR1 and CDR2: MNHEY and SMNVEV (reference sequence). This CDR3 comprises 13 residues. For the CDR3, the DNA is TGTGCCAGCAGCCGAGAACGATATCAGCCCCAGCATTTT. Translating it yields CASSRERYQPQHF.

This clone showed up just a few times. This chain connects TRBV4-1 to TRBJ2-3; no firm D call. The CDR3 spans 14 residues. Germline loops: CDR1 MGHRA, CDR2 YSYEKL. Trimming stripped 0 bases from V and 5 bases from J, with 9 bases between. This CDR3 is CASSQDRLRDTQYF. The DNA of the CDR3 is TGCGCCAGCAGCCAAGATAGGCTACGAGATACGCAGTATTTT.

This chain joins TRBV6-5 and TRBJ2-3, with D perhaps matching TRBD2 (6 bases). The V end was cut by 6 bases, the J end by 2 bases, with 12 bases between. This CDR3 is built from 14 residues. From germline, CDR1 is MNHEY and CDR2 SVGAGI. CDR3 in DNA: TGTGCCAGCAGGCGGGGCGGGGACACAGATACGCAGTATTTT. Translated, it gives CASRRGGDTDTQYF.

This clone was seen a single time. V is TRBV6-5 and J is TRBJ1-3, with D perhaps TRBD1 (5 bases). Germline CDR1 MNHEY, CDR2 SVGAGI. The V end lost 0 bases, the J end lost 4 bases, and 10 bases lay between the germline ends. The CDR3 consists of 15 residues. This CDR3 is CASSYSGQGGNTIYF. CDR3 DNA sequence: TGTGCCAGCAGTTACTCAGGGCAGGGAGGAAACACCATATATTTT.

This clone was found a few times. The chain is built from TRBV7-2 and TRBJ2-2; D gene unclear. The V end lost 5 bases, the J end lost 0 bases, and 13 bases lay between the germline ends. This CDR3 region has 16 residues. Germline assignment: CDR1 SGHTA and CDR2 FQGNSA. The CDR3 is CASSPRLIANTGELFF. The CDR3 nucleotides read TGTGCCAGCAGCCCCAGGTTAATAGCGAACACCGGGGAGCTGTTTTTT. Full variable domain (remainder filled in from reference TRBV7-2 and TRBJ2-2): GAGVSQSPSNKVTEKGKDVELRCDPISGHTALYWYRQSLGQGLEFLIYFQGNSAPDKSGLPSDRFSAERTGGSVSTLTIQRTQQEDSAVYLCASSPRLIANTGELFFGEGSRLTVL.

This rearrangement joins TRBV20-1 to TRBJ2-7; D unresolved. V was cut by 5 bases and J by 3 bases, with 8 bases left in between. The CDR3 consists of 11 residues. The V gene's germline CDR1 is DFQATT and CDR2 SNEGSKA (reference sequence). The CDR3 DNA reads TGCAGTGCTTCTTCTAACTACGAGCAGTACTTC. Translating it yields CSASSNYEQYF.

This rearrangement joins TRBV6-6 to TRBJ1-2; no firm D call. Germline loops: CDR1 MNHNY, CDR2 SVGAGI (reference sequence). The CDR3 sequence is 9 residues long. Trimming took 11 bases from V and 7 from J, leaving 8 bases between them. The CDR3 nucleotides are TGTGCCCTTCATCCTGGCTACACCTTC. It is translated as CALHPGYTF.

In its sample, this clone was seen a few times. CDR3 sequence reads: CASSLSAGGDYGYTF. CDR3 nucleotides: TGTGCCAGCAGCTTGTCGGCAGGGGGCGACTATGGCTACACCTTC. This chain uses TRBV5-4 with TRBJ1-2; 8 bases agree with TRBD1. In germline, CDR1 is SGHNT, CDR2 YYREEE (reference sequence). The CDR3 is 15 amino acids. Trimming removed 1 base from V and 3 bases from J; junction bases left unmatched: 5.

In its sample, this clone was seen many times. V usage is TRBV4-3 and J usage is TRBJ1-4; unclear D gene. CDR3 length: 16 residues. V was clipped by 1 base and J by 6 bases, with 15 bases between them. Germline CDR1 reads LGHNA; CDR2 reads YSLEER. CDR3 in amino acids: CASSQARHIQDEKLFF. The DNA of the CDR3 is TGCGCCAGCAGCCAAGCCAGACATATTCAGGATGAAAAACTGTTTTTT.

This rearrangement joins TRBV6-6 to TRBJ2-1, with 8 positions matching TRBD2. This CDR3 has 15 amino acids. The junction had 10 bases not matched to a gene; V was cut back by 8 bases and J by 4 bases. In germline, CDR1 is MNHNY, CDR2 SVGAGI (reference sequence). CDR3 DNA sequence: TGTGCCAGCGGAGGGGCGGGAGGCCAATACAATGAGCAGTTCTTC. This gives the protein CASGGAGGQYNEQFF.

With regard to this clone: This same CDR3 is encoded by further DNA sequences in the sample. CDR3 DNA: TGCGCCAGCAGCTTGATTCCAGGGCCCGGGGAGCTGTTTTTT. Translating gives CASSLIPGPGELFF. The V call is TRBV5-1, the J call TRBJ2-2; tentatively, D is TRBD1 (5 bases). This CDR3 is 14 amino acids long. Trimming took off 1 base at V and 6 bases at J, with 10 bases between the two ends. Germline V lookup: CDR1 SGHRS, CDR2 YFSETQ.

This clone was counted between two and nine times. V gene TRBV5-1 combines with J gene TRBJ2-7; D gene ambiguous. The CDR3 runs 14 residues. The germline CDR1 and CDR2 sequences are SGHRS and YFSETQ. Trimming stripped 6 bases from V and 4 bases from J, with 17 bases between. The CDR3 is CASNVDSPMYEQYF. The CDR3 DNA reads as TGCGCCAGCAACGTGGATTCGCCAATGTACGAGCAGTACTTC.

V gene TRBV15 combines with J gene TRBJ2-3, with a weak D call TRBD2 (6 bases). This CDR3 has 16 residues. Trimming removed 1 base at V and 2 bases at J, with 13 bases between. Germline CDR1 and CDR2: LNHNV and YYDKDF (reference sequence). Written as DNA, the CDR3 is TGTGCCACCAGCAGAGGGGTAGCGGAGAACACAGATACGCAGTATTTT. Protein product: CATSRGVAENTDTQYF.

The V gene is TRBV7-9, the J gene TRBJ1-4; a possible D gene is TRBD1 (5 bases). V was cut by 5 bases and J by 8 bases, with 15 bases left in between. CDR3 size: 14 residues. Per the germline V gene, CDR1 is SEHNR and CDR2 is FQNEAQ (reference sequence). CDR3 loop: CASSLNQGQEKLFF. DNA for the CDR3: TGTGCCAGCAGCCTTAACCAGGGTCAAGAAAAACTGTTTTTT.

V usage is TRBV5-1 and J usage is TRBJ1-5; D is unresolved. Germline V lookup: CDR1 SGHRS, CDR2 YFSETQ. The germline V and J ends were trimmed by 1 base and 5 bases, with 7 bases remaining between them. The CDR3 covers 13 residues. In DNA, the CDR3 is TGCGCCAGCAGCTTGTACGGTGATCAGCCCCAGCATTTT. Translation: CASSLYGDQPQHF.